These 21 T cell receptor beta chains originate from one sample sequenced in a study of T cell changes during pregnancy in multiple sclerosis. Sequencing was performed with immunoSEQ multiplex PCR; in TCRdb, only in-frame clones are kept and a portion is missing. The profile shows tens of thousands of clones, around 90% of them singletons. This specimen consisted of CD8+ T cells from peripheral blood mononuclear cells, obtained before pregnancy. All receptors derive from a female donor with multiple sclerosis, enrolled in a pregnancy study.

The rearrangement uses TRBV30 and TRBJ1-4, with unresolved D. The CDR3 consists of 12 residues. Germline CDR1 and CDR2: GTSNPN and SVGIG (reference sequence). V lost 0 bases and J 6 bases, leaving 5 bases between the germline ends. The CDR3, as DNA: TGTGCCTGGAGTGTATCGGATGAAAAACTGTTTTTT. Translation gives CAWSVSDEKLFF.

The gene calls are TRBV9 and TRBJ1-2; 8 nucleotides match TRBD1. Germline loops: CDR1 SGDLS, CDR2 YYNGEE. The V segment lost 3 bases and the J segment 3 bases; nucleotides outside the gene matches: 16. The CDR3 runs to 18 residues. DNA for the CDR3: TGTGCCAGCAGCGCTACCGGGACAGGCTATCAACGAGACTATGGCTACACCTTC. Translated, it gives CASSATGTGYQRDYGYTF.

The chain uses TRBV2 and TRBJ2-2; TRBD2 agrees at 10 bases. The CDR3 runs to 16 residues. The V segment lost 4 bases and the J segment 3 bases; nucleotides outside the gene matches: 5. Germline-derived CDR1 and CDR2 are SNHLY and FYNNEI. Written as DNA, the CDR3 is TGTGCCAGCAGTGTCAGCGGGGGGGCCCACACCGGGGAGCTGTTTTTT. It is translated as CASSVSGGAHTGELFF.

This clone was detected only once. The genes are TRBV27 and TRBJ1-2; 10 bases agree with TRBD1. Germline V lookup: CDR1 MNHEY, CDR2 SMNVEV (reference sequence). J lost 8 bases, V lost 2 bases, and 8 bases had no gene match. This CDR3 region has 15 residues. The CDR3 region is CASSLTGTGDGGYTF. CDR3 DNA sequence: TGTGCCAGCAGTTTAACGGGGACAGGGGATGGGGGCTACACCTTC.

The chain couples TRBV27 to TRBJ2-1, with 9 bases matching TRBD2. V shed 7 bases, J shed 7 bases, and the junction held 17 bases outside the gene matches. Germline CDR1 is MNHEY and CDR2 is SMNVEV (reference sequence). The CDR3 loop spans 17 amino acids. The CDR3 loop is CASTHLQAGGPINEQFF. DNA for the CDR3: TGTGCCAGCACCCACCTTCAGGCGGGGGGGCCTATTAATGAGCAGTTCTTC.

This chain links TRBV9 with TRBJ2-2; TRBD1 agrees at 9 bases. This CDR3 contains 14 residues. V was pared by 4 bases and J by 9 bases, with 7 bases of the junction left unmatched. The germline V gene has CDR1 SGDLS and CDR2 YYNGEE. CDR3 sequence reads: CASSPGTGHRELFF. CDR3 coding DNA: TGTGCCAGCAGCCCCGGGACAGGGCACCGGGAGCTGTTTTTT.

The gene calls are TRBV11-2 and TRBJ1-1; D unclear. This CDR3 is built from 13 residues. Trimming took 0 bases from V and 7 from J, leaving 9 bases between them. Germline CDR1 SGHAT, CDR2 FQNNGV. The CDR3 coding sequence is TGTGCCAGCAGCTTAGATTTCGCGGTTGAAGCTTTCTTT. Its translation: CASSLDFAVEAFF.

This chain connects TRBV5-4 to TRBJ1-1; TRBD1 matches 10 bases. This CDR3 comprises 16 residues. The V gene end was trimmed by 4 bases and the J gene end by 4 bases; junction bases not matched to a gene: 10. Germline loops: CDR1 SGHNT, CDR2 YYREEE (reference sequence). In nucleotides, the CDR3 is TGTGCCAGCAGCCCCGGACAGGGGGACTTGGGCACTGAAGCTTTCTTT. Translation: CASSPGQGDLGTEAFF.

The V gene is TRBV29-1, the J gene TRBJ1-3; no reliable D call. Germline CDR1 SQVTM, CDR2 ANQGSEA. Trimming pared 4 bases from V and 0 bases from J, leaving 16 bases between. The CDR3 consists of 16 residues. CDR3 protein: CSVVGRAGSSGNTIYF. CDR3 nucleotide sequence: TGCAGCGTTGTTGGGCGGGCAGGCTCCTCTGGAAACACCATATATTTT.

V and J are TRBV11-2 and TRBJ1-2; no firm D call. V was shortened by 4 bases and J by 8 bases, with 32 bases between the two germline ends. The CDR3 spans 19 residues. CDR1 SGHAT and CDR2 FQNNGV come from the germline V gene. The CDR3 coding sequence is TGTGCCAGCAGCTCATTCCTGGCGGGAGGACTGTTGAGGTTCGAAGGCTACACCTTC. Its protein product is CASSSFLAGGLLRFEGYTF.

This clone has more than one count but fewer than ten. The rearrangement uses TRBV5-6 and TRBJ1-2, with TRBD1 as a possible D gene (5 bases). Germline CDR1 is SGHDT and CDR2 is YYEEEE. V lost 4 bases, J lost 4 bases, and 14 bases lay in between. This CDR3 comprises 14 residues. The CDR3 nucleotides are TGTGCCAGCAGCCTGGGCCAGGGATCCTATGGCTACACCTTC. Translated: CASSLGQGSYGYTF.

This chain uses TRBV6-5 with TRBJ1-2, with TRBD1 as a possible D gene (6 bases). The V gene's germline CDR1 is MNHEY and CDR2 SVGAGI. V shed 8 bases and J shed 7 bases, with 11 bases lying between them. The CDR3 is 11 amino acids. The CDR3 sequence is CASAGGGGYTF. Here the CDR3 DNA reads TGTGCCAGCGCGGGGGGCGGTGGCTACACCTTC.

This clone was found a few times. J is TRBJ1-6 and V is TRBV11-2, with D perhaps matching TRBD1 (6 bases). In germline, CDR1 is SGHAT, CDR2 FQNNGV. The germline V and J ends were trimmed by 5 bases and 9 bases, with 14 bases remaining between them. The CDR3 sequence is 14 residues long. The CDR3 nucleotides read TGTGCCAGCAGCATACAGGGAGTGCCTTCACCCCTCCACTTT. This sequence encodes CASSIQGVPSPLHF.

Regarding this clone: The junction differs from germline at one of its ends, possibly a read error. The gene calls are TRBV13 and TRBJ2-1; TRBD2 agrees at 10 bases. The germline V gene encodes CDR1 PRHDT and CDR2 FYEKMQ (reference sequence). The CDR3 consists of 14 residues. The CDR3: CASNLAGGSNEQFF. The CDR3 nucleotides read TGTGCCAGCAACTTAGCGGGGGGAAGCAATGAGCAGTTCTTC.

The genes are TRBV15 and TRBJ2-2, with D hard to call. Germline CDR1 reads LNHNV; CDR2 reads YYDKDF (reference sequence). The V end was cut by 0 bases, the J end by 4 bases, with 6 bases between. The CDR3 consists of 14 residues. The CDR3 loop is CATSRDPSTGELFF. The CDR3 DNA follows: TGTGCCACCAGCAGAGATCCGTCCACCGGGGAGCTGTTTTTT.

Here the CDR3 DNA reads TGTGCCAGCACCTACGGAGAAGGTCAGCCCCAGCATTTT. Its protein product is CASTYGEGQPQHF. The J gene is TRBJ1-5, the V gene TRBV6-5; no firm D call. Germline V gives CDR1 MNHEY, CDR2 SVGAGI. The length of the CDR3 is 13 residues. Trimming removed 7 bases at V and 6 bases at J, with 13 bases between.

This chain joins TRBV27 and TRBJ2-1; TRBD1 matches 7 bases. The J segment lost 6 bases and the V segment lost 8 bases, leaving 7 bases of the junction unmatched. Germline V lookup: CDR1 MNHEY, CDR2 SMNVEV (reference sequence). The CDR3 covers 13 residues. The CDR3 DNA reads as TGTGCCAGCTCACAGGGGACGGTCAATGAGCAGTTCTTC. Amino acids: CASSQGTVNEQFF.

The rearrangement links TRBV28 to TRBJ1-5; no clear D. This CDR3 is 15 amino acids long. Germline V gives CDR1 MDHEN, CDR2 SYDVKM. Deletions cut 2 bases from V and 0 bases from J, with 8 bases between. The CDR3 here is CASSLAEVSNQPQHF. CDR3 in DNA: TGTGCCAGCAGTTTAGCGGAGGTTAGCAATCAGCCCCAGCATTTT.

The V and J genes are TRBV19 and TRBJ1-1; possible D gene TRBD1, 5 bases. The length of the CDR3 is 14 residues. The germline gives CDR1 LNHDA, CDR2 SQIVND (reference sequence). V lost 3 bases to trimming and J lost 4 bases, with 12 bases between them. CDR3 nucleotide sequence: TGTGCCAGTAGTATCTTTGGGGGAGGCACTGAAGCTTTCTTT. This translates into CASSIFGGGTEAFF.

V and J are TRBV19 and TRBJ2-2, with D tentatively TRBD1 (5 bases). Between the trimmed V and J ends, which lost 6 bases and 4 bases, there was a span of 9 bases. CDR1 and CDR2 from the germline V gene are LNHDA and SQIVND (reference sequence). This CDR3 is built from 13 residues. CDR3 sequence: CASSRQLTGELFF. The CDR3 DNA is TGTGCCAGTAGCCGACAGCTCACCGGGGAGCTGTTTTTT.

The chain recombines TRBV2 with TRBJ2-1; 10 positions match TRBD1. V lost 3 bases and J lost 8; bases outside the gene matches: 7. CDR3 size: 15 residues. CDR1 SNHLY and CDR2 FYNNEI come from the germline V gene. DNA for the CDR3: TGTGCCAGCAGTGATGGGGGGACAGGGGTACATGAGCAGTTCTTC. This translates into CASSDGGTGVHEQFF.